The T cell receptor (beta chain) under discussion was sequenced for a study of T cell repertoires in cytomegalovirus infection. Study background: Both a matching HLA type and CMV infection were indicated by public TCR beta signatures. Study observations and caveats: Carriers of CMV plus the relevant HLA were identified by cumulative public TCR beta family frequency. The ex vivo response was dominated by HLA-C-restricted CMV-specific TCR beta clonotypes.

TCRdb re-called the reads through MiXCR, storing one row per CDR3 protein. The repertoire consists of about 140,000 distinct CDR3 sequences, with approximately 5.9% occurring once and the leading ten covering under 20%. From germline, CDR1 is SGHTA and CDR2 FQGNSA. This CDR3 has 12 amino acids. V was shortened by 6 bases and J by 5 bases, with 9 bases between the two germline ends. This clonotype occurred many times. What it binds is not known. This sequence originates from a human donor in good health (CMV status not recorded). Some clones in this sample may be carry-over from other donors' samples. The specimen sequenced was PBMCs. The chain has TRBV7-2 and TRBJ2-3; D possibly corresponds to TRBD1 (6 bases). This CDR3 reads CASRLGGDTQYF. The CDR3 DNA reads TGTGCCAGCAGACTAGGGGGAGATACGCAGTATTTT.